A selection of T cell receptor beta chains follows, all from one sample in a study of shared clonotypes between healthy human individuals. Profiled with immunoSEQ multiplex PCR; TCRdb holds only in-frame clones, not every one. This sample has around 350,000 clones, with 70% to 75% found just once. The sample taken for sequencing was memory CD4+ T cells sorted from blood. These receptors all come from a man aged 25 to 40 in good health. The CDR3 runs from the conserved cysteine through the conserved F or W.

TRBV28,CASMLRAIHTGELFF
TRBV29-1,CSVDSLAGVTQYF
TRBV19,CASSTGQGRRAFF
TRBV6-1,CASSDPGYLHF
TRBV9,CASSAEHGKSGAFYNEQFF
TRBV12-5,CASGLVRQGAGNTEAFF
TRBV6-6,CASSYSGPTSGNTIYF
TRBV6-5,CASSPLDRLNTIYF
TRBV7-2,CASRRGTSGTLGEQFF
TRBV2,CATSGDQGGEQYF
TRBV29-1,CSVQETGQADQPQHF
TRBV11-2,CASRSGLGRGEQYF
TRBV21-1,CASSKNGRQYEQYF
TRBV10-3,CAISAGTGGYEQYF
TRBV18,CAGSRGPGSGNSYEQYF
TRBV2,CASSEGWRETQYF
TRBV2,CASSEPRGGSAYGYTF
TRBV5-5,CASSRAGTGDKAQHF
TRBV6-1,CASSALPGQGAYEQYF
TRBV7-6,CASSTGTGRQETQYF
TRBV27,CASSLSEGTETQYF
TRBV6-1,CASSEGTGRETQYF
TRBV5-4,CASSLKVTGANVLTF
TRBV6-5,CASSGGVRHEQYF
TRBV9,CASSVGTSSYNEQFF
TRBV9,CASSVRGEGSAFF
TRBV6-1,CASSERRTKTNEKLFF
TRBV7-2,CASSLVPGGGNEQFF
TRBV2,CASSVSDPGAFF
TRBV9,CASSAYRGSGNTIYF
TRBV5-6,CASSLGEYNEQFF
TRBV7-2,CASSRGGTEAFF
TRBV27,CASSLIAGGAGNIQYF
TRBV30,CAWRRVDSGNTIYF
TRBV6-1,CASSEGPQGYGYTF
TRBV9,CASSVAGSGGRGEKLFF
TRBV6-5,CASSSDGSGVGGQYF
TRBV11-1,CASSVGTSGMSSYEQYF
TRBV29-1,CSVIGLAGRYEQYF
TRBV2,CASSELSSGSGNIQYF
TRBV2,CASITSSTSSYNEQFF
TRBV10-3,CAISEVRSGNTIYF
TRBV7-6,CASRAGAQNTQYF
TRBV2,CASSGTGGPDKYTGELFF
TRBV28,CASAPLIHEQYF
TRBV6-1,CASRRLRREGNEQYF
TRBV9,CASSVATQGAGEQFF
TRBV5-1,CASSSVVNTEAFF
TRBV10-2,CASSELGGQYF
TRBV6-5,CASSYGTSGINEQFF
TRBV7-7,CASSLAESSYNEQFF
TRBV2,CASSGQGSGELFF
TRBV7-9,CASSLVANSYEQYF
TRBV10-2,CASTPGTGAYEQYF
TRBV9,CASSVAAAGYEQYF